This T cell receptor beta chain comes out of a study of control samples from healthy donors and cancer patients. Profiled with immunoSEQ multiplex PCR; TCRdb holds only in-frame clones, not every one. The sample lists approximately 24,000 clones; roughly four fifths were seen once. Sequenced material: PBMCs. The source is a man aged 55 to 70 with colorectal cancer.

CDR3 DNA sequence: TGTGCCAGCAGCCAATGGACAGGAACTCAGCCCCAGCATTTT. It translates to CASSQWTGTQPQHF. This sequence joins TRBV3-1 (or the pseudogene TRBV3-2) and TRBJ1-5; 7 nucleotides line up with TRBD1. There are 14 residues in the CDR3. The junction had 4 bases not matched to a gene; V was cut back by 2 bases and J by 6 bases. Germline CDR1 and CDR2: LGHDT and YNNKEL (reference sequence).